The clone carrying this T cell receptor beta chain was picked up a small number of times. As yet, its antigen is unknown. Generated by immunoSEQ multiplex PCR, the TCRdb table keeps only in-frame clones and is missing some. This table has approximately 98,000 clones, around 83% appearing once. The data are from a study of radiotherapy plus CTLA-4 blockade in lung cancer. Study-level information: Among patients, over 15% showed objective responses, and about 30% had disease control. General study results and limits: The best prediction of response reportedly came from early blood T cell clone dynamics, with interferon-beta.

The germline gives CDR1 LNHDA, CDR2 SQIVND (reference sequence). The CDR3 runs 17 residues. Deletions cut 3 bases from V and 0 bases from J, with 15 bases between. This receptor was taken from a human donor with non-small cell lung cancer who had a partial response to radiotherapy plus ipilimumab. This specimen was peripheral blood, taken from a patient treated with radiotherapy plus ipilimumab. This chain connects TRBV19 to TRBJ2-1; tentatively, D is TRBD2 (6 bases). This CDR3 reads CASSIAGLLSSYNEQFF. The CDR3 bases are TGTGCCAGTAGTATCGCGGGACTTCTTAGCTCCTACAATGAGCAGTTCTTC.